The clone carrying this T cell receptor beta chain was picked up a small number of times. Each cDNA molecule carried a unique molecular identifier. MiXCR, applied by TCRdb to the 5' RACE reads, yields one record per CDR3 protein. This sample carries some 98,000 distinct CDR3 sequences, roughly 17% of them seen once, and the ten largest clones take around 1.3%. This sample is drawn from a study of early T cells in non-severe SARS-CoV-2 infection. The germline V gene has CDR1 MNHEY and CDR2 SVGEGT. The CDR3 is 13 amino acids. The V and J ends lost 5 bases and 5 bases respectively, with 9 bases between them.

The source material was whole blood. The clonotype originates from an adult who was a healthcare worker with PCR-confirmed SARS-CoV-2 infection or an uninfected control (not recorded which). The chain employs TRBV6-2 or TRBV6-3 and TRBJ2-2; D not certain. CDR3 loop: CASSIVGTGELFF. CDR3 nucleotides: TGTGCCAGCAGTATAGTTGGAACCGGGGAGCTGTTTTTT.